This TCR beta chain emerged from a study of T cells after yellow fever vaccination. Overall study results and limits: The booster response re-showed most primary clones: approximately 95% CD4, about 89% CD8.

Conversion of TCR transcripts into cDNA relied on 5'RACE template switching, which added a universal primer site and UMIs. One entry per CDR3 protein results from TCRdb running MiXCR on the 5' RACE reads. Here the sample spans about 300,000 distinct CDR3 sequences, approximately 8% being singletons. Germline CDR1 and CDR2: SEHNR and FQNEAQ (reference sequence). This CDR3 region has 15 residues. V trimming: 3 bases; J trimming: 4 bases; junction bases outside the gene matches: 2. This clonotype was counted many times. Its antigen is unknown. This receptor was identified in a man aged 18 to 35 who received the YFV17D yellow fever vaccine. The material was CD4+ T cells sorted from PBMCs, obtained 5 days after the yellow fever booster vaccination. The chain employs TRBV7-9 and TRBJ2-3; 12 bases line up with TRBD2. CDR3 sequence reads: CASSFSSGGADTQYF. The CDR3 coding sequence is TGTGCCAGCAGCTTTTCTAGCGGGGGGGCAGATACGCAGTATTTT.